These 14 T cell receptor beta chains originate from one sample sequenced in a study of Tregs in tolerant kidney transplant recipients. Related graft donors supplied nonmyeloablative bone marrow transplants, and mixed chimerism was transient. Data came from immunoSEQ multiplex PCR; TCRdb stores just in-frame clones and leaves some out. The top ten hold around 15% of the sample, which has 45,000 or so clones, roughly 87% seen once. Sequences were derived from CD8+ T cells from blood (PBMCs), sampled 12 months after the transplant. The receptors shown here come from a human patient who received a combined kidney and bone marrow transplant. These T cells may partly come from the graft donor.

This clone was detected once. The chain carries TRBV7-9 and TRBJ2-2; TRBD1 aligns across 7 bases. The CDR3 covers 12 residues. Germline loops: CDR1 SEHNR, CDR2 FQNEAQ (reference sequence). V lost 5 bases, J lost 10 bases, and 4 bases stayed unmatched. CDR3 sequence: CASSPTGMELFF. CDR3 nucleotide sequence: TGTGCCAGCAGCCCGACAGGGATGGAGCTGTTTTTT.

This clone was counted once. This chain joins TRBV6-5 and TRBJ2-5, with TRBD1 identical over 8 bases. This CDR3 is 13 amino acids long. Per germline, CDR1 MNHEY and CDR2 SVGAGI. Trimming at V came to 10 bases and at J to 5 bases, leaving 9 bases not matched to a gene. The CDR3 coding sequence is TGTGCCATCAAGGACAGGGTGGGGGAGACCCAGTACTTC. This sequence encodes CAIKDRVGETQYF.

In DNA, the CDR3 is TGTGCCACCCATTCGGGGGAGAATTCACCCCTCCACTTT. It specifies CATHSGENSPLHF. The V and J genes are TRBV6-5 and TRBJ1-6, with D perhaps matching TRBD1 (5 bases). This CDR3 region has 13 residues. CDR1 MNHEY and CDR2 SVGAGI come from the germline V gene. Trimming took 10 bases from V and 7 from J, leaving 14 bases between them.

The V and J genes are TRBV5-5 and TRBJ2-1; a possible D gene is TRBD1 (6 bases). Germline loops: CDR1 SGHKS, CDR2 YYEKEE (reference sequence). V lost 1 base to trimming and J lost 4 bases, with 9 bases between them. CDR3 length equals 14 residues. Here the CDR3 DNA reads TGTGCCAGCAGCTTGTTACAGGGATACAATGAGCAGTTCTTC. It codes for CASSLLQGYNEQFF.

V usage is TRBV27 and J usage is TRBJ2-5; 8 bases line up with TRBD1. The CDR3 extends over 13 amino acids. V shed 4 bases and J 5 bases; nucleotides not matched to a gene: 3. CDR1 is MNHEY, CDR2 SMNVEV, per germline (reference sequence). CDR3 nucleotides: TGTGCCAGCAGTTCGACAGGGGAGGAGACCCAGTACTTC. Amino acid sequence: CASSSTGEETQYF.

This chain's CDR3 is CASSLVFTSSNEQFF. The CDR3, as DNA: TGTGCCAGCAGCTTAGTTTTCACTAGCTCCAATGAGCAGTTCTTC. V and J are TRBV13 and TRBJ2-1, with a possible D match to TRBD2 (6 bases). V dropped 1 base and J dropped 6 bases, with 13 bases sitting between them. Germline V gives CDR1 PRHDT, CDR2 FYEKMQ (reference sequence). There are 15 residues in the CDR3. Complete variable domain (other parts from reference TRBV13 and TRBJ2-1): AAGVIQSPRHLIKEKRETATLKCYPIPRHDTVYWYQQGPGQDPQFLISFYEKMQSDKGSIPDRFSAQQFSDYHSELNMSSLELGDSALYFCASSLVFTSSNEQFFGPGTRLTVL.

The chain carries TRBV19 and TRBJ2-5; 10 bases are a match to TRBD2. Germline V lookup: CDR1 LNHDA, CDR2 SQIVND (reference sequence). The junction had 2 bases not matched to a gene; V was cut back by 3 bases and J by 1 base. This CDR3 contains 15 residues. The CDR3 loop is CASSIWTSGQETQYF. Written as DNA, the CDR3 is TGTGCCAGTAGTATTTGGACTAGCGGCCAAGAGACCCAGTACTTC.

In this sample, this clone turned up a few times. The V and J genes are TRBV2 and TRBJ2-3; no clear D gene. The germline V and J ends were trimmed by 1 base and 3 bases, with 8 bases remaining between them. Germline CDR1 SNHLY, CDR2 FYNNEI. The CDR3 loop spans 14 amino acids. The CDR3 here is CASSEDPGTDTQYF. In DNA form, the CDR3 reads TGTGCCAGCAGTGAAGACCCCGGGACAGATACGCAGTATTTT.

V usage is TRBV7-9 and J usage is TRBJ2-4; tentative D call: TRBD2 (6 bases). The V end lost 5 bases, the J end lost 15 bases, and 17 bases lay between the germline ends. CDR3 size: 12 residues. Germline V gives CDR1 SEHNR, CDR2 FQNEAQ (reference sequence). CDR3 residues: CASSPPGGERYF. As DNA, the CDR3 is TGTGCCAGCAGCCCGCCGGGCGGGGAGAGGTACTTC.

The V call is TRBV5-4, the J call TRBJ1-5; D is unresolved. Trimming removed 4 bases at V and 1 base at J, with 12 bases between. The CDR3 spans 15 residues. Germline V gene data show CDR1 as SGHNT and CDR2 as YYREEE (reference sequence). The DNA of the CDR3 is TGTGCCAGCAGCCAAGATTACAACAGCAATCAGCCCCAGCATTTT. Its protein product is CASSQDYNSNQPQHF.

The chain is built from TRBV4-1 and TRBJ1-2; D is unclear. V lost 4 bases and J lost 1, with 10 bases in between. The length of the CDR3 is 14 residues. Germline CDR1 MGHRA, CDR2 YSYEKL. CDR3 amino acids: CASSLGRVNYGYTF. CDR3 DNA: TGCGCCAGCAGCCTCGGGCGGGTTAACTATGGCTACACCTTC.

V gene TRBV11-2 combines with J gene TRBJ2-5; D might be TRBD1 (5 bases). V dropped 2 bases and J dropped 13 bases, with 20 bases sitting between them. Germline CDR1 SGHAT, CDR2 FQNNGV. This CDR3 spans 14 amino acids. CDR3 coding DNA: TGTGCCAGCAGCTTATTGATTTCTGGGGCAGGCACGTACTTC. This codes for CASSLLISGAGTYF.

The chain combines TRBV4-3 with TRBJ2-2; D might be TRBD1 (5 bases). Germline CDR1 LGHNA, CDR2 YSLEER. This CDR3 has 17 residues. V gave up 1 base and J gave up 7 bases, with 19 bases separating them. As DNA, the CDR3 is TGCGCCAGCAGCCAAGTTTTCGTCCAGGGCGTGGGCGGGGAGCTGTTTTTT. Translated: CASSQVFVQGVGGELFF.

The chain combines TRBV6-4 with TRBJ2-5; D uncertain. The end of the DNA aligns better with TRBJ2-7, so the J call may be wrong. Germline V gene lookup returns CDR1 MRHNA and CDR2 SNTAGT. CDR3 length: 14 residues. The CDR3 nucleotides are TGTGCCAGCAGTGACAGGCTTGACTCCTACGAGCAGTACTTC. Translating it yields CASSDRLDSYEQYF.